The 21 T cell receptor beta chains given below trace back to one sample, sequenced in a study of blood T cell repertoires in COVID-19 (dated by TCRdb to 2020 to 2022). Libraries were constructed by the immunoSEQ multiplex PCR assay. TCRdb mirrors the immuneACCESS table, restricted to in-frame sequences. Some clones are absent from its copies; in checked studies, under half trace to an unresolved V gene, and the reason for the others is unknown. The sample includes approximately 300,000 clones, with 70% to 90% observed a single time. Approximately 5% of the sample goes to the ten largest clones. The sample taken for sequencing was PBMCs or T cells enriched from blood (not recorded which). The receptors originated from a woman in her twenties or thirties who had recovered from COVID-19.

The V call is TRBV4-2, the J call TRBJ1-1, with 8 bases lining up with TRBD1. The CDR3 is made up of 14 amino acids. The germline V gene encodes CDR1 LGHNA and CDR2 YNFKEQ. The trim removed 0 bases at V and 7 bases at J, leaving 4 bases unmatched. For the CDR3, the DNA is TGTGCCAGCAGCCAAGACCAGGGACAGGATGAAGCTTTCTTT. Translating it yields CASSQDQGQDEAFF.

The CDR3 region has the DNA TGTGCCAGCAGGTTGGACAGGTTGGGAGAGCAGTACTTC. Residues: CASRLDRLGEQYF. The chain combines TRBV2 with TRBJ2-7, with 7 bases aligning to TRBD1. Germline values: CDR1 SNHLY, CDR2 FYNNEI. The trim removed 6 bases at V and 7 bases at J, leaving 9 bases unmatched. The CDR3 consists of 13 residues.

The chain joins TRBV7-2 to TRBJ1-1, with D maybe TRBD1 (5 bases). Germline CDR1 SGHTA, CDR2 FQGNSA. The CDR3 consists of 16 residues. The V and J ends lost 2 bases and 1 base respectively, with 14 bases between them. Written as DNA, the CDR3 is TGTGCCAGCAGCTTACCCAAGCCAAGGGGGAACACTGAAGCTTTCTTT. Its protein product is CASSLPKPRGNTEAFF. The variable domain in full, completed from reference TRBV7-2 and TRBJ1-1, reads GAGVSQSPSNKVTEKGKDVELRCDPISGHTALYWYRQSLGQGLEFLIYFQGNSAPDKSGLPSDRFSAERTGGSVSTLTIQRTQQEDSAVYLCASSLPKPRGNTEAFFGQGTRLTVV.

This rearrangement joins TRBV6-5 to TRBJ1-2, with 7 nucleotides matching TRBD1. The V and J ends lost 10 bases and 5 bases, in that order; junction bases with no gene match: 7. The CDR3 is made up of 12 amino acids. Germline V CDR1 and CDR2: MNHEY, SVGAGI. The CDR3 region has the DNA TGTGCCACTGGACAGGAGGATTATGGCTACACCTTC. Amino acids: CATGQEDYGYTF.

This sequence joins TRBV15 and TRBJ1-1; no clear D gene. Germline V CDR1 and CDR2: LNHNV, YYDKDF (reference sequence). The germline V and J ends were trimmed by 0 bases and 8 bases, with 10 bases remaining between them. The CDR3 runs 13 residues. The CDR3 region is CATSRDRNREAFF. DNA of the CDR3: TGTGCCACCAGCAGAGATCGCAATCGGGAAGCTTTCTTT.

This clone occurred a few times. This chain uses TRBV15 with TRBJ1-2, with D possibly being TRBD1 (5 bases). CDR3 size: 14 residues. V lost 2 bases to trimming and J lost 4 bases, with 11 bases between them. Germline assignment: CDR1 LNHNV and CDR2 YYDKDF (reference sequence). As DNA, the CDR3 is TGTGCCACCAGCAGACTGACAGAAGGCTATGGCTACACCTTC. It is translated as CATSRLTEGYGYTF.

This clone was detected once. The chain is built from TRBV6-5 and TRBJ1-2; D is perhaps TRBD1 (5 bases). There are 13 residues in the CDR3. CDR1 is MNHEY, CDR2 SVGAGI, per germline. Trimming pared 4 bases from V and 6 bases from J, leaving 12 bases between. CDR3 sequence: CASSFGRVDGYTF. The CDR3 nucleotides are TGTGCCAGCAGTTTTGGCAGGGTCGATGGCTACACCTTC.

The chain recombines TRBV3-1 (or the pseudogene TRBV3-2) with TRBJ2-7; 9 positions agree with TRBD2. Trimming took 0 bases from V and 7 from J; bases not matched to a gene: 10. Germline CDR1 is LGHDT and CDR2 is YNNKEL (reference sequence). The CDR3 sequence is 16 residues long. The chain's CDR3 is CASSQDFSGGFREQYF. CDR3 coding DNA: TGTGCCAGCAGCCAAGATTTTAGCGGGGGATTTAGGGAGCAGTACTTC.

The rearrangement links TRBV25-1 to TRBJ1-1, with D tentatively TRBD1 (5 bases). Germline V gives CDR1 MGHDK, CDR2 SYGVNS. The CDR3 covers 16 residues. Trimming pared 4 bases from V and 1 base from J, leaving 16 bases between. CDR3 bases: TGTGCCAGCAGTGGTGGGTGGATCGGGGGGAACACTGAAGCTTTCTTT. It specifies CASSGGWIGGNTEAFF.

The chain links TRBV19 to TRBJ1-2; possibly TRBD1 for D (6 bases). There are 14 residues in the CDR3. The V end was cut by 4 bases, the J end by 3 bases, with 12 bases between. The V gene's germline CDR1 is LNHDA and CDR2 SQIVND (reference sequence). The CDR3: CASSTIRGDYGYTF. The CDR3 DNA sequence: TGTGCCAGTAGTACTATCAGGGGAGACTATGGCTACACCTTC.

The J gene is TRBJ2-3, the V gene TRBV6-5, with TRBD2 as a possible D gene (6 bases). Trimming took 6 bases from V and 5 from J, leaving 15 bases between them. The CDR3 covers 14 residues. The germline gives CDR1 MNHEY, CDR2 SVGAGI. The CDR3 region has the DNA TGTGCCAGCAGGGGACTGCCCCTCAGAGATACGCAGTATTTT. Protein product: CASRGLPLRDTQYF.

The chain recombines TRBV5-1 with TRBJ1-6; weak D call: TRBD1 (5 bases). The CDR3 is 15 residues long. Per the germline V gene, CDR1 is SGHRS and CDR2 is YFSETQ. V lost 4 bases to trimming and J lost 6 bases, with 14 bases between them. The CDR3 here is CASSPLGLPNSPLHF. The CDR3 region has the DNA TGCGCCAGCAGCCCGCTGGGGCTACCTAATTCACCCCTCCACTTT.

V gene TRBV12-2 combines with J gene TRBJ1-2; the table's TRBD1 call for D was not verified on the DNA. TRBV12-2 is a pseudogene locus. The CDR3 extends over 9 amino acids. CDR3 coding DNA: TGTGCAAGTCGCTCCCACTACACCTTC. It encodes CASRSHYTF.

The V gene is TRBV7-2, the J gene TRBJ2-7, with D possibly TRBD1 on 6 matching bases. CDR3 length equals 19 residues. Trimming stripped 5 bases from V and 2 bases from J, with 28 bases between. CDR1 and CDR2 (germline): SGHTA, FQGNSA. The CDR3 is CASSPHPPFGQKVTYEQYF. The CDR3 bases are TGTGCCAGCAGCCCGCATCCCCCATTTGGACAGAAAGTAACCTACGAGCAGTACTTC.

The chain carries TRBV6-2 or TRBV6-3 and TRBJ1-6; 8 bases are shared with TRBD1. Germline loops: CDR1 MNHEY, CDR2 SVGEGT. Trimming at V came to 4 bases and at J to 8 bases, leaving 1 base not matched to a gene. There are 13 residues in the CDR3. The CDR3 sequence: CASSSDRDSPLHF. The CDR3 DNA follows: TGTGCCAGCAGTTCGGACAGGGATTCACCCCTCCACTTT.

The chain combines TRBV2 with TRBJ1-2; TRBD1 matches 8 bases. The CDR3 length is 17 residues. The V gene end was trimmed by 6 bases and the J gene end by 0 bases; junction bases not matched to a gene: 12. Germline CDR1 and CDR2: SNHLY and FYNNEI. Here the CDR3 DNA reads TGTGCCAGCAGGGGGCAGGGGGCAGGTAAAGCTAACTATGGCTACACCTTC. It translates to CASRGQGAGKANYGYTF.

The CDR3 protein is CASSPGGTPLHF. In DNA, the CDR3 is TGTGCCAGCAGCCCAGGGGGAACACCCCTCCACTTT. The J gene is TRBJ1-6, the V gene TRBV7-2; TRBD1 agrees at 7 bases. The length of the CDR3 is 12 residues. Per the germline V gene, CDR1 is SGHTA and CDR2 is FQGNSA. V gave up 5 bases and J gave up 11 bases; unmatched junction bases: 3.

This clone occurred once. The chain carries TRBV24-1 and TRBJ2-3; weak D call: TRBD1 (7 bases). V dropped 3 bases and J dropped 1 base, with 13 bases sitting between them. The CDR3 consists of 16 residues. Germline CDR1 KGHDR, CDR2 SFDVKD. CDR3 sequence: CATSDAQGGRTDTQYF. The CDR3, as DNA: TGTGCCACCAGTGATGCCCAGGGGGGCCGCACAGATACGCAGTATTTT.

The rearrangement links TRBV11-2 to TRBJ2-2, with 7 positions matching TRBD2. This CDR3 comprises 14 residues. Germline CDR1 reads SGHAT; CDR2 reads FQNNGV. J was trimmed by 1 base and V by 8 bases; bases with no gene match: 4. This chain's CDR3 is CASGGGVNTGELFF. The CDR3 DNA reads as TGTGCCAGCGGGGGAGGGGTGAACACCGGGGAGCTGTTTTTT.

The chain carries TRBV6-2 or TRBV6-3 and TRBJ2-3; the D is unclear. The V and J ends lost 4 bases and 5 bases respectively, with 13 bases between them. The length of the CDR3 is 14 residues. CDR1 MNHEY and CDR2 SVGEGT come from the germline V gene. This CDR3 is CASSSVTSEDTQYF. CDR3 nucleotide sequence: TGTGCCAGCAGTTCCGTTACTTCCGAAGATACGCAGTATTTT.

The gene calls are TRBV27 and TRBJ1-5; 12 positions match TRBD1. The CDR3 extends over 15 amino acids. Germline V lookup: CDR1 MNHEY, CDR2 SMNVEV (reference sequence). V lost 6 bases, J lost 5 bases, and 5 bases stayed unmatched. In DNA, the CDR3 is TGTGCCAGCAGCCTCGGGACAGGGGGCCATCAGCCCCAGCATTTT. Protein product: CASSLGTGGHQPQHF.